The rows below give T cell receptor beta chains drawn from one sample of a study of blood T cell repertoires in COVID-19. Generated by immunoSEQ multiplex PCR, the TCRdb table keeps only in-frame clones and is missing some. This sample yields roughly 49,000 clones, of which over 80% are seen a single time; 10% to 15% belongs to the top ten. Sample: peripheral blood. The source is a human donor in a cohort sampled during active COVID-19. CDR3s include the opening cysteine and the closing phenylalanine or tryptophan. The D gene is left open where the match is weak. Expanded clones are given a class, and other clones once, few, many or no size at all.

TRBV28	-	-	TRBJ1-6	CASSLDTGGNSPLHF	TGTGCCAGCAGTTTAGATACGGGGGGAAATTCACCCCTCCACTTT
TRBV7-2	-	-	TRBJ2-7	CASSLRFDSAAYEQYF	TGTGCCAGCAGCTTAAGGTTTGACAGTGCGGCCTACGAGCAGTACTTC
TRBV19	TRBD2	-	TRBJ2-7	CASSERLAGGPQYF	TGTGCCAGTAGTGAAAGACTAGCGGGGGGCCCGCAGTACTTC
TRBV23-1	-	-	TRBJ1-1	CASSQSKTVNTEAFF	TGCGCCAGCAGTCAATCGAAGACAGTGAACACTGAAGCTTTCTTT
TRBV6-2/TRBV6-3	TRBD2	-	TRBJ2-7	CASSSQLAGDYEQYF	TGTGCCAGCAGCAGCCAACTAGCGGGAGACTACGAGCAGTACTTC
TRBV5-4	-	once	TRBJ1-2	CASIPGTSTGRGLYGYTF	TGTGCCAGCATCCCCGGGACCTCCACAGGGAGGGGACTCTATGGCTACACCTTC
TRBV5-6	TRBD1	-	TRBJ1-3	CASSTTGARNTIYF	TGTGCCAGCAGCACGACAGGGGCTAGAAACACCATATATTTT
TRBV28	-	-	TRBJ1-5	CASSLGRAGQPQHF	TGTGCCAGCAGTTTAGGGAGGGCTGGTCAGCCCCAGCATTTT
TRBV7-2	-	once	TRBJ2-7	CASSLDPLTVTYEQYF	TGTGCCAGCAGCTTAGATCCCTTGACAGTTACCTACGAGCAGTACTTC
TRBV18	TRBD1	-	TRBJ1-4	CASSPRTGTNEKLFF	TGTGCCAGCTCACCTCGGACAGGGACTAATGAAAAACTGTTTTTT
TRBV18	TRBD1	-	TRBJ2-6	CASPIQGVGGANVLTF	TGTGCCAGCCCGATACAGGGGGTCGGTGGGGCCAACGTCCTGACTTTC
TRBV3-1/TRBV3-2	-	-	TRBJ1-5	CASSQERGQPQHF	TGTGCCAGCAGCCAAGAACGGGGTCAGCCCCAGCATTTT
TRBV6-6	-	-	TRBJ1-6	CASSYFSGYERSPLHF	TGTGCCAGCAGTTACTTCTCAGGGTACGAAAGATCACCCCTCCACTTT
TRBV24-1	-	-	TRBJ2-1	CATSDLQGWSYNEQFF	TGTGCCACCAGTGATTTGCAGGGTTGGTCCTACAATGAGCAGTTCTTC
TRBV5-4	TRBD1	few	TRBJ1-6	CASSLVQGAATSPLHF	TGTGCCAGCAGCTTGGTTCAGGGGGCTGCGACCTCACCCCTCCACTTT
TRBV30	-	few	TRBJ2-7	CAWRPPGTYEQYF	TGTGCCTGGAGGCCGCCCGGGACCTACGAGCAGTACTTC
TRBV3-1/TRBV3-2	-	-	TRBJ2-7	CASSGDGGYEQYF	TGTGCCAGCAGCGGGGACGGGGGCTACGAGCAGTACTTC
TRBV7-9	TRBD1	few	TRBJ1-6	CASSPRTGLFNSPLHF	TGTGCCAGCAGCCCCCGGACAGGGCTCTTTAATTCACCCCTCCACTTT
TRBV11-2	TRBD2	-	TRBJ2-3	CASSLVFRAGNTQYF	TGTGCCAGCAGCTTAGTGTTTCGAGCGGGGAATACGCAGTATTTT
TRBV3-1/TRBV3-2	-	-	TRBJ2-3	CASSHGGRGPTDTQYF	TGTGCCAGCAGCCATGGGGGGCGGGGGCCCACAGATACGCAGTATTTT
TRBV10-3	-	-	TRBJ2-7	CAISESQGPHEQYF	TGTGCCATCAGTGAGTCGCAGGGGCCCCACGAGCAGTACTTC
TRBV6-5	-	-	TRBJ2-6	CASSYDLTNVLTF	TGTGCCAGCAGTTACGACTTGACCAACGTCCTGACTTTC
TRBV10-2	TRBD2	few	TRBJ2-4	CASSPGLVGIQYF	TGCGCCAGCAGTCCGGGACTAGTCGGCATTCAGTACTTC
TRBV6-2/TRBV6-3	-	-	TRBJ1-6	CASSWDTENSPLHF	TGTGCCAGCAGTTGGGACACAGAAAATTCACCCCTCCACTTT
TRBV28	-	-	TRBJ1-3	CASSSETGNTIYF	TGTGCCAGCAGTTCAGAGACAGGAAACACCATATATTTT
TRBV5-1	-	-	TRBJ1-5	CASSAGDNQPQHF	TGCGCCAGCAGTGCAGGGGACAATCAGCCCCAGCATTTT
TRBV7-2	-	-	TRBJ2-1	CASSTPVNHNEQFF	TGTGCCAGCAGCACGCCGGTAAATCACAATGAGCAGTTCTTC
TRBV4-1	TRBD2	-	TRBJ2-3	CASSPNEAGGLFDTQYF	TGCGCCAGCAGCCCGAACGAAGCGGGGGGGCTATTTGATACGCAGTATTTT
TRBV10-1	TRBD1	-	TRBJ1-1	CASRRPEKTGKNTEAFF	TGCGCCAGCAGGAGACCGGAAAAGACAGGGAAGAACACTGAAGCTTTCTTT
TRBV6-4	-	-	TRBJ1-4	CASRYRSSNEKLFF	TGTGCCAGCAGATACAGGAGTTCTAATGAAAAACTGTTTTTT
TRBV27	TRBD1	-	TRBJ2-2	CASRQGAVTGELFF	TGTGCCAGCCGACAGGGGGCTGTCACCGGGGAGCTGTTTTTT
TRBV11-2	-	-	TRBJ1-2	CASSLSVSRSNYGYTF	TGTGCCAGCAGCTTATCCGTGTCTCGGAGCAACTATGGCTACACCTTC
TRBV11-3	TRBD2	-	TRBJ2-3	CASSPGTSGRTDTQYF	TGTGCCAGCAGCCCTGGGACTAGCGGGCGGACAGATACGCAGTATTTT
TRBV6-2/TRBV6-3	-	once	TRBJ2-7	CASSPLRGPSYEQYF	TGTGCCAGCAGCCCATTGCGGGGGCCTTCCTACGAGCAGTACTTC
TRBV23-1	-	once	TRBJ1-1	CASSQGPKLNTEAFF	TGCGCCAGCAGTCAAGGGCCCAAGTTAAACACTGAAGCTTTCTTT
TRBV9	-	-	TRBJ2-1	CASSVVEKNEQFF	TGTGCCAGCAGCGTAGTGGAGAAGAATGAGCAGTTCTTC
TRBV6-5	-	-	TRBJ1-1	CASSNDRAPNTEAFF	TGTGCCAGCAGTAATGACAGAGCTCCGAACACTGAAGCTTTCTTT
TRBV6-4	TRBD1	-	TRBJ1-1	CASSAGDRGVNTEAFF	TGTGCCAGCAGTGCCGGAGACAGGGGAGTGAACACTGAAGCTTTCTTT
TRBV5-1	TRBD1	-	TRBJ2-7	CASSLVSGQTYEQYF	TGCGCCAGCAGCTTGGTGTCGGGACAGACCTACGAGCAGTACTTC
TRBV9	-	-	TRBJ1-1	CASSVLDRNTEAFF	TGTGCCAGCAGCGTCCTGGACAGGAACACTGAAGCTTTCTTT
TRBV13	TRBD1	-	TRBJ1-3	CASSLSQGGGNTIYF	TGTGCCAGCAGCTTAAGCCAGGGGGGAGGAAACACCATATATTTT
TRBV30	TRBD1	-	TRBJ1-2	CAWSPDRGLGYTF	TGTGCCTGGAGCCCCGACAGGGGGCTCGGCTACACCTTC
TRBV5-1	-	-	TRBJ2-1	CASSFGQGSGDEQFF	TGCGCCAGCAGCTTCGGTCAGGGGTCTGGCGATGAGCAGTTCTTC
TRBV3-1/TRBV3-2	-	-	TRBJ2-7	CASSFRQGGHEQYF	TGTGCCAGCAGCTTTAGACAGGGAGGCCACGAGCAGTACTTC
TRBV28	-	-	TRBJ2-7	CASTDRDYEQYF	TGTGCCAGCACGGACAGAGACTACGAGCAGTACTTC
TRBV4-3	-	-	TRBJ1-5	CASSQDIENQPQHF	TGCGCCAGCAGCCAAGATATCGAGAATCAGCCCCAGCATTTT
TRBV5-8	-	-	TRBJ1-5	CASSQRTVTGNQPQHF	TGTGCCAGCAGCCAACGGACGGTAACGGGAAATCAGCCCCAGCATTTT
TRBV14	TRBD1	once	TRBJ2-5	CASSPYKGRGHETQYF	TGTGCCAGCAGCCCTTACAAAGGCAGGGGGCATGAGACCCAGTACTTC
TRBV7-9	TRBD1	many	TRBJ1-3	CASSKQGASGNTIYF	TGTGCCAGCAGCAAGCAGGGGGCATCTGGAAACACCATATATTTT
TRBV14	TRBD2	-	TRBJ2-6	CASSLSGTSGGSGANVLTF	TGTGCCAGCAGCCTCTCCGGGACTAGCGGGGGTTCTGGGGCCAACGTCCTGACTTTC
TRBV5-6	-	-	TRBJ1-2	CASSLLTGNYGYTF	TGTGCCAGCAGCTTGTTAACCGGGAACTATGGCTACACCTTC
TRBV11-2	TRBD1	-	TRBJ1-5	CASSLGGQGGQPQHF	TGTGCCAGCAGCTTAGGAGGACAGGGTGGGCAGCCCCAGCATTTT
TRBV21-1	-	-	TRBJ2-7	CASSKACGFPTYEQYF	TGTGCCAGCAGCAAAGCGTGCGGATTCCCCACCTACGAGCAGTACTTC